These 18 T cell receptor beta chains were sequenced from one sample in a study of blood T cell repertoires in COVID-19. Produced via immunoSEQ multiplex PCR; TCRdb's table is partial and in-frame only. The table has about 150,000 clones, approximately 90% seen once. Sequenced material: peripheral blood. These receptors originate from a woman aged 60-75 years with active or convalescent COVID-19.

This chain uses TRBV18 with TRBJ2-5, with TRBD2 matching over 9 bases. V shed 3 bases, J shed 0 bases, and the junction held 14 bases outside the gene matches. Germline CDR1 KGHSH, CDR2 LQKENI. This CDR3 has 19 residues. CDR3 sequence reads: CASSPKWSKRGVYQETQYF. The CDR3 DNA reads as TGTGCCAGCTCACCGAAATGGTCTAAGCGGGGGGTTTACCAAGAGACCCAGTACTTC. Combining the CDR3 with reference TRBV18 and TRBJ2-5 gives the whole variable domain NAGVMQNPRHLVRRRGQEARLRCSPMKGHSHVYWYRQLPEEGLKFMVYLQKENIIDESGMPKERFSAEFPKEGPSILRIQQVVRGDSAAYFCASSPKWSKRGVYQETQYFGPGTRLLVL.

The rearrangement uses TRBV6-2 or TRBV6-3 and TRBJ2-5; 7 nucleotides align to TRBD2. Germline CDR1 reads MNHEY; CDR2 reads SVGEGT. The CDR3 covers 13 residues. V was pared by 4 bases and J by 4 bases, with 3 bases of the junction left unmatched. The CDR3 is CASSFGGGETQYF. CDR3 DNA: TGTGCCAGCAGTTTTGGGGGGGGAGAGACCCAGTACTTC.

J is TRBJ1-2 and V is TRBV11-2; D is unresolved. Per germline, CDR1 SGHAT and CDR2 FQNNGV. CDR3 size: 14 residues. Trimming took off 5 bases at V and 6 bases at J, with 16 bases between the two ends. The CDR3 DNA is TGTGCCAGCAGCCGAACCCCCTTGAGTCATGGCTACACCTTC. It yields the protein CASSRTPLSHGYTF.

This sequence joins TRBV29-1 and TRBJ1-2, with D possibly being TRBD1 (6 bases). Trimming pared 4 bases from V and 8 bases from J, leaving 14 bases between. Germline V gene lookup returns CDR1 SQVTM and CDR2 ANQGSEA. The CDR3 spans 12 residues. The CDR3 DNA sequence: TGCAGCGTTGGCCAGGGGAGTGCGGGCTACACCTTC. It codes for CSVGQGSAGYTF.

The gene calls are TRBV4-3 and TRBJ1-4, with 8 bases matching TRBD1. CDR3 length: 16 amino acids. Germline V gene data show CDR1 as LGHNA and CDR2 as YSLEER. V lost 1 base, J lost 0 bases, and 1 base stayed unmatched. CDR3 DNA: TGCGCCAGCAGCCAAGGGACAGGGACAACTAATGAAAAACTGTTTTTT. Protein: CASSQGTGTTNEKLFF.

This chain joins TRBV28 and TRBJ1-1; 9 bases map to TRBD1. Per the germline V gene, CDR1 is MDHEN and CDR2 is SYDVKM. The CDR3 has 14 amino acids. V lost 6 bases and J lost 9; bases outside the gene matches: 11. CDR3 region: CASRPQGAGSQAFF. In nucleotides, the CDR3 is TGTGCCAGCAGGCCACAGGGGGCAGGGTCCCAAGCTTTCTTT. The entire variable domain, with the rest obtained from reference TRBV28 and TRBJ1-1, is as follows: DVKVTQSSRYLVKRTGEKVFLECVQDMDHENMFWYRQDPGLGLRLIYFSYDVKMKEKGDIPEGYSVSREKKERFSLILESASTNQTSMYLCASRPQGAGSQAFFGQGTRLTVV.

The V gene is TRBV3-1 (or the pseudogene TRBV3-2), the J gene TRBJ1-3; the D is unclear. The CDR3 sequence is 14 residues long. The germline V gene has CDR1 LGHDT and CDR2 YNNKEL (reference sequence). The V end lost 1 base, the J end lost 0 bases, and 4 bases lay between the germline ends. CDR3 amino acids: CASSQGHSGNTIYF. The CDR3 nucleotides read TGTGCCAGCAGCCAAGGACACTCTGGAAACACCATATATTTT.

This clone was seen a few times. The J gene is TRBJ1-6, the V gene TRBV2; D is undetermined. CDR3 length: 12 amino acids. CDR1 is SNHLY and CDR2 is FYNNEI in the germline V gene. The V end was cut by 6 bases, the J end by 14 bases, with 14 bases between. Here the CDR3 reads CASSVQVESLHF. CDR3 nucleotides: TGTGCCAGCAGCGTTCAGGTGGAATCCCTCCACTTT.

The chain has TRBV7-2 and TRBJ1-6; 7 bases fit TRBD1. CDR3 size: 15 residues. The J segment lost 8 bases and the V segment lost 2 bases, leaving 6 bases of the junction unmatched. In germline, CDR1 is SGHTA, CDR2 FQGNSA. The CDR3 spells CASSLLGQNDSPLHF. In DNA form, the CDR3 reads TGTGCCAGCAGCTTATTGGGACAGAACGATTCACCCCTCCACTTT.

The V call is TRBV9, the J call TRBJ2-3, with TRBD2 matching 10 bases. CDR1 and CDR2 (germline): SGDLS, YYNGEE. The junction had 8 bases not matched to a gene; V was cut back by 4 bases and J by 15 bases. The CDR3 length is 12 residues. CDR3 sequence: CASSSQRGGLYF. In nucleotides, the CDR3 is TGTGCCAGCAGCTCCCAGCGGGGGGGCCTCTATTTT.

CDR3 protein: CASSEASGVIEQFF. In DNA, the CDR3 is TGTGCCAGCAGTGAAGCTAGCGGGGTAATTGAGCAGTTCTTC. The J gene is TRBJ2-1, the V gene TRBV6-1; 8 nucleotides agree with TRBD2. The CDR3 spans 14 residues. V dropped 0 bases and J dropped 9; count of bases not matched to a gene: 4. The germline V gene encodes CDR1 MNHNS and CDR2 SASEGT.

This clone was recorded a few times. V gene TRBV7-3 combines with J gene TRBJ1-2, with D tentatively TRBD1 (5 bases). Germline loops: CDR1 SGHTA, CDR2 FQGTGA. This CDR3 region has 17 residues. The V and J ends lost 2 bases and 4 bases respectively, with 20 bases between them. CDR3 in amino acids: CASSLGGATVPFYGYTF. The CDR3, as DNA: TGTGCCAGCAGCTTAGGCGGGGCGACCGTTCCCTTCTATGGCTACACCTTC.

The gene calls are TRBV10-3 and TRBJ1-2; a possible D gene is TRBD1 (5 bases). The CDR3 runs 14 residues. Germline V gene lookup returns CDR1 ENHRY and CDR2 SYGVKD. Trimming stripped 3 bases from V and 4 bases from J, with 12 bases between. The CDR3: CAISDPKGPYGYTF. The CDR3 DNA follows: TGTGCCATCAGTGACCCCAAGGGGCCCTATGGCTACACCTTC.

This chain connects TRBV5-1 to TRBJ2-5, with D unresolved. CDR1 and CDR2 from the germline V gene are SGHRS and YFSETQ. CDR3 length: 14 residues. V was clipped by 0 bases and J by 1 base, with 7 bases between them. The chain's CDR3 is CASSLAVSQETQYF. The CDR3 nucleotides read TGCGCCAGCAGCTTGGCCGTCTCCCAAGAGACCCAGTACTTC.

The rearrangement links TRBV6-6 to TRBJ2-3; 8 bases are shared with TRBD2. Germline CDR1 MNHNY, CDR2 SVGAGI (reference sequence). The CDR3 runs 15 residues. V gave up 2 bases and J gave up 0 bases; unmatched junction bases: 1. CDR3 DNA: TGTGCCAGCAGTTACCGGGGGGGCAGCACAGATACGCAGTATTTT. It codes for CASSYRGGSTDTQYF.

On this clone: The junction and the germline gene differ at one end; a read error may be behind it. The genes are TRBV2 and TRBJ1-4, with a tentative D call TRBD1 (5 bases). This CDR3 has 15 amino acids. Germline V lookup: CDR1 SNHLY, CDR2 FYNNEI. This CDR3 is CASSEESGLNEKLFF. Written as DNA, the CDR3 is TGTGCCAGCAGCGAAGAGTCAGGGCTAAATGAAAAACTGTTTTTT.

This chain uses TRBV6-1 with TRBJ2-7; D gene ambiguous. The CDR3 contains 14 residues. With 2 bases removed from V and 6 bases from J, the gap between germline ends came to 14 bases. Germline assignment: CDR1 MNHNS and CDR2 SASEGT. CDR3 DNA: TGTGCCAGCAGTGAAAGTGCCGCCAGTCGCGAGCAGTACTTC. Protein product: CASSESAASREQYF.

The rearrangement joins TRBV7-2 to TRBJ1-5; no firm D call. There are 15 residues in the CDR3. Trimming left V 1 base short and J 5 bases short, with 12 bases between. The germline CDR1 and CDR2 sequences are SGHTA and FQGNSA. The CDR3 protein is CASSLVFGGYQPQHF. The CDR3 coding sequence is TGTGCCAGCAGCTTAGTTTTCGGCGGTTATCAGCCCCAGCATTTT.